The 31 T cell receptor beta chains reported below all come from one sample, sequenced in a study of CD8 T cells in ankylosing spondylitis. Overall study findings and caveats: Blood of patients with ankylosing spondylitis appeared to be characterized by a TCR beta motif of eight highly homologous variants.

MiXCR, applied by TCRdb to the 5' RACE reads, yields one record per CDR3 protein. The data hold 400,000 to 450,000 distinct CDR3 sequences, with roughly 18% observed a single time. Their antigen targets remain unknown. The material sequenced was blood, either unsorted or a sorted T cell fraction (not recorded which). The receptors originated from a male donor with ankylosing spondylitis.

This clonotype was seen at least ten times. This chain uses TRBV20-1 with TRBJ2-7, with 11 bases identical to TRBD2. V lost 6 bases and J lost 0; bases outside the gene matches: 1. CDR1 is DFQATT and CDR2 is SNEGSKA in the germline V gene (reference sequence). The CDR3 runs 13 residues. CDR3 protein: CSATSGGSYEQYF. CDR3 nucleotide sequence: TGCAGTGCCACTAGCGGGGGCTCCTACGAGCAGTACTTC.

The chain recombines TRBV20-1 with TRBJ2-4; 8 positions agree with TRBD1. V dropped 6 bases and J dropped 8; count of bases not matched to a gene: 6. The CDR3 has 12 amino acids. Per the germline V gene, CDR1 is DFQATT and CDR2 is SNEGSKA (reference sequence). The CDR3 DNA follows: TGCAGTGCAGAGGACAGGGCGGACATTCAGTACTTC. It is translated as CSAEDRADIQYF.

The genes are TRBV20-1 and TRBJ2-7; 9 positions match TRBD2. There are 15 residues in the CDR3. The germline gives CDR1 DFQATT, CDR2 SNEGSKA (reference sequence). The ends lost 5 bases at V and 1 base at J; junction bases unmatched: 9. In DNA form, the CDR3 reads TGCAGTGCTGGAACACTAGCGGGCAAATCCTACGAGCAGTACTTC. It codes for CSAGTLAGKSYEQYF.

This clonotype appeared a few times. The chain couples TRBV5-1 to TRBJ2-5, with a possible D match to TRBD1 (5 bases). Trimming took off 5 bases at V and 0 bases at J, with 14 bases between the two ends. The germline CDR1 and CDR2 sequences are SGHRS and YFSETQ. The CDR3 spans 15 residues. CDR3 sequence (DNA): TGCGCCAGCAGGCCGACACCGACAGACCAAGAGACCCAGTACTTC. Translated, it gives CASRPTPTDQETQYF. The variable domain in full, completed from reference TRBV5-1 and TRBJ2-5, reads KAGVTQTPRYLIKTRGQQVTLSCSPISGHRSVSWYQQTPGQGLQFLFEYFSETQRNKGNFPGRFSGRQFSNSRSEMNVSTLELGDSALYLCASRPTPTDQETQYFGPGTRLLVL.

This clonotype showed up many times. This sequence joins TRBV29-1 and TRBJ1-1, with D possibly TRBD1 on 5 matching bases. Trimming took off 5 bases at V and 0 bases at J, with 7 bases between the two ends. The germline V gene encodes CDR1 SQVTM and CDR2 ANQGSEA. The length of the CDR3 is 12 residues. The CDR3 loop is CSVRQMNTEAFF. CDR3 sequence (DNA): TGCAGCGTTCGACAGATGAACACTGAAGCTTTCTTT.

In this sample, this clonotype turned up a few times. The rearrangement links TRBV6-5 to TRBJ1-5; 7 bases map to TRBD1. J lost 6 bases, V lost 4 bases, and 9 bases had no gene match. Germline CDR1 and CDR2: MNHEY and SVGAGI. The CDR3 totals 15 residues. As DNA, the CDR3 is TGTGCCAGCAGTTCGGATAAACAGGGGTTTCAGCCCCAGCATTTT. Its protein is CASSSDKQGFQPQHF.

As to this clonotype: This may come from a read error, since a much larger clone is one base off. CDR3 sequence reads: CASSVSGSTDTQYF. CDR3 sequence (DNA): TGTGCCAGCAGCGTTAGCGGGAGCACAGATACGCAGTATTTT. The J gene is TRBJ2-3, the V gene TRBV9; 7 nucleotides match TRBD2. V lost 2 bases, J lost 0 bases, and 0 bases stayed unmatched. CDR1 is SGDLS and CDR2 is YYNGEE in the germline V gene. The CDR3 covers 14 residues.

The V gene is TRBV6-2 or TRBV6-3, the J gene TRBJ2-1, with a weak D call TRBD1 (5 bases). Trimming pared 5 bases from V and 8 bases from J, leaving 13 bases between. Germline CDR1 reads MNHEY; CDR2 reads SVGEGT. The CDR3 sequence is 13 residues long. The CDR3 reads CASSPRVRHEQFF. DNA for the CDR3: TGTGCCAGCAGTCCCAGGGTTCGTCATGAGCAGTTCTTC.

The CDR3 DNA is TGTGCCAGCAGTGCGGACCCGACCGGGGAGCTGTTTTTT. It translates to CASSADPTGELFF. The V gene is TRBV28, the J gene TRBJ2-2, with D uncertain. The germline CDR1 and CDR2 sequences are MDHEN and SYDVKM. The CDR3 runs to 13 residues. The V gene lost 5 bases and the J gene lost 5 bases, with 9 bases spanning the gap.

This rearrangement joins TRBV7-2 to TRBJ2-3, with D perhaps matching TRBD2 (6 bases). The germline V gene has CDR1 SGHTA and CDR2 FQGNSA. V lost 7 bases and J 1 base, leaving 18 bases between the germline ends. CDR3 length: 16 residues. The CDR3 sequence: CASNLGGKVGTDTQYF. CDR3 sequence (DNA): TGTGCCAGCAATCTGGGCGGGAAAGTCGGCACAGATACGCAGTATTTT.

This chain connects TRBV4-1 to TRBJ1-5; no definite D call. Germline CDR1 MGHRA, CDR2 YSYEKL. The V gene lost 0 bases and the J gene lost 0 bases, with 9 bases spanning the gap. CDR3 length: 16 residues. CDR3: CASSQEGSYSNQPQHF. CDR3 nucleotide sequence: TGCGCCAGCAGCCAAGAAGGGTCTTATAGCAATCAGCCCCAGCATTTT.

This clonotype was counted between two and nine times. The CDR3 nucleotides read TGCGCCAGCAGTAGTCTGCTAGCCGATCAGCCCCAGCATTTT. This gives the protein CASSSLLADQPQHF. The chain joins TRBV5-1 to TRBJ1-5; no clear D gene. The germline V and J ends were trimmed by 5 bases and 5 bases, with 14 bases remaining between them. Germline assignment: CDR1 SGHRS and CDR2 YFSETQ. The CDR3 totals 14 residues. The full variable domain, in which reference TRBV5-1 and TRBJ1-5 provide the parts outside the CDR3, is KAGVTQTPRYLIKTRGQQVTLSCSPISGHRSVSWYQQTPGQGLQFLFEYFSETQRNKGNFPGRFSGRQFSNSRSEMNVSTLELGDSALYLCASSSLLADQPQHFGDGTRLSIL.

CDR3 protein: CASSYDRRSQSYEQYF. For the CDR3, the DNA is TGTGCCAGCAGTTACGACAGACGGAGTCAATCCTACGAGCAGTACTTC. V is TRBV6-5 and J is TRBJ2-7, with a tentative D call TRBD1 (5 bases). Germline assignment: CDR1 MNHEY and CDR2 SVGAGI. Trimming took 2 bases from V and 1 from J, leaving 15 bases between them. The CDR3 runs to 16 residues.

There are a few counts of this clonotype. The V call is TRBV5-1, the J call TRBJ1-2; D gene ambiguous. CDR1 and CDR2 (germline): SGHRS, YFSETQ. Trimming shortened V by 4 bases and J by 2 bases, and 21 bases separated the two germline ends. The CDR3 consists of 17 residues. In DNA, the CDR3 is TGCGCCAGCAGCCCCAGAGAGGAGGCACAGAAAAACTATGGCTACACCTTC. Its translation is CASSPREEAQKNYGYTF.

This clonotype was observed a few times. The chain combines TRBV4-2 with TRBJ2-3, with D possibly matching TRBD1 (6 bases). CDR3 length: 16 amino acids. The germline gives CDR1 LGHNA, CDR2 YNFKEQ. The V and J ends lost 0 bases and 0 bases respectively, with 10 bases between them. The CDR3 nucleotides are TGTGCCAGCAGCCAAGAGGGGGACAAAAGCACAGATACGCAGTATTTT. This gives the protein CASSQEGDKSTDTQYF.

This clonotype was counted between two and nine times. This chain connects TRBV3-1 to TRBJ2-3, with D perhaps being TRBD1 or TRBD2 (5 bases each). The germline gives CDR1 LGHDT, CDR2 YNNKEL (reference sequence). CDR3 length: 17 residues. V lost 3 bases and J 6 bases, leaving 22 bases between the germline ends. DNA for the CDR3: TGTGCCAGCAGCCATGGTAACGGAGACCTTCGGGGCGATACGCAGTATTTT. Its translation: CASSHGNGDLRGDTQYF.

The chain couples TRBV7-6 to TRBJ2-2, with 9 bases lining up with TRBD2. Unmatched junction bases numbered 6, after V lost 3 bases and J lost 7 bases. Looked up from germline, CDR1 is SGHVS and CDR2 is FNYEAQ. CDR3 size: 15 residues. The CDR3 DNA sequence: TGTGCCAGCAGCTTGATAGCGGGAGCCATCGGGGAGCTGTTTTTT. This translates into CASSLIAGAIGELFF.

This clonotype was found a few times. V usage is TRBV4-3 and J usage is TRBJ2-5, with 7 nucleotides matching TRBD2. This CDR3 has 17 residues. Germline loops: CDR1 LGHNA, CDR2 YSLEER. V trimming: 0 bases; J trimming: 6 bases; junction bases outside the gene matches: 13. The CDR3 loop is CASSQERRGSVSKTQYF. The DNA of the CDR3 is TGCGCCAGCAGCCAAGAAAGGCGCGGGAGTGTGTCGAAGACCCAGTACTTC.

This clonotype has just a few counts. CDR3 sequence reads: CASSEAGGSEQYF. The CDR3 coding sequence is TGTGCCAGCAGTGAGGCAGGGGGCAGCGAGCAGTACTTC. V usage is TRBV2 and J usage is TRBJ2-7, with TRBD1 matching 8 bases. This CDR3 has 13 residues. Germline CDR1 is SNHLY and CDR2 is FYNNEI. The V segment lost 3 bases and the J segment 6 bases; nucleotides outside the gene matches: 4.

The chain joins TRBV20-1 to TRBJ1-1, with a possible D match to TRBD1 (6 bases). Per the germline V gene, CDR1 is DFQATT and CDR2 is SNEGSKA (reference sequence). The CDR3 is made up of 13 amino acids. V lost 6 bases, J lost 2 bases, and 13 bases lay in between. The CDR3 reads CSAPLGGNTEAFF. CDR3 in DNA: TGCAGTGCGCCGTTGGGGGGCAACACTGAAGCTTTCTTT.

This chain links TRBV3-1 with TRBJ2-7; 9 bases align to TRBD1. The V and J ends lost 1 base and 2 bases, in that order; junction bases with no gene match: 3. Germline values: CDR1 LGHDT, CDR2 YNNKEL (reference sequence). The CDR3 extends over 15 amino acids. This CDR3 reads CASSQGDRAPYEQYF. The CDR3 bases are TGTGCCAGCAGCCAAGGGGACAGGGCACCCTACGAGCAGTACTTC.

This clonotype was counted between two and nine times. The rearrangement uses TRBV5-1 and TRBJ2-2; the D is unclear. This CDR3 comprises 17 residues. With 4 bases removed from V and 1 base from J, the gap between germline ends came to 17 bases. Germline V lookup: CDR1 SGHRS, CDR2 YFSETQ. The CDR3 DNA sequence: TGCGCCAGCAGCCCCAAGGACCACCCGGGGAACACCGGGGAGCTGTTTTTT. This codes for CASSPKDHPGNTGELFF.

This rearrangement joins TRBV7-2 to TRBJ2-7, with D tentatively TRBD2 (6 bases). Between the trimmed V and J ends, which lost 3 bases and 3 bases, there was a span of 21 bases. Germline-derived CDR1 and CDR2 are SGHTA and FQGNSA. This CDR3 spans 17 amino acids. CDR3 in DNA: TGTGCCAGCAGCTTGGGTCAAATGAGGGCGGGGAGCTACGAGCAGTACTTC. Translation: CASSLGQMRAGSYEQYF.

This clonotype was found a few times. This chain uses TRBV28 with TRBJ1-1, with a tentative D call TRBD1 (5 bases). This CDR3 has 13 amino acids. V was clipped by 1 base and J by 7 bases, with 10 bases between them. Germline values: CDR1 MDHEN, CDR2 SYDVKM. Here the CDR3 DNA reads TGTGCCAGCAGTTTATCTCAGAGGGGTGAAGCTTTCTTT. This encodes CASSLSQRGEAFF.

The sample holds many counts of this clonotype. V and J are TRBV29-1 and TRBJ2-3; D gene ambiguous. The V gene lost 5 bases and the J gene lost 4 bases, with 10 bases spanning the gap. This CDR3 contains 12 residues. Per germline, CDR1 SQVTM and CDR2 ANQGSEA. CDR3 loop: CSVRVESDTQYF. The CDR3 DNA reads TGCAGCGTTAGGGTGGAGTCAGATACGCAGTATTTT.

This sequence joins TRBV7-2 and TRBJ1-2, with a tentative D call TRBD1 (5 bases). Germline CDR1 SGHTA, CDR2 FQGNSA. The V and J ends lost 5 bases and 8 bases respectively, with 12 bases between them. The CDR3 is made up of 12 amino acids. The CDR3 loop is CASSARGRGYTF. The CDR3 DNA reads as TGTGCCAGCAGCGCTAGGGGTAGAGGCTACACCTTC. Full variable domain (rest looked up from reference TRBV7-2 and TRBJ1-2): GAGVSQSPSNKVTEKGKDVELRCDPISGHTALYWYRQSLGQGLEFLIYFQGNSAPDKSGLPSDRFSAERTGGSVSTLTIQRTQQEDSAVYLCASSARGRGYTFGSGTRLTVV.

The CDR3 protein is CASSEGRFRGPNQPQHF. The CDR3 region has the DNA TGTGCCAGCAGCGAGGGACGGTTTAGGGGCCCTAATCAGCCCCAGCATTTT. V and J are TRBV6-1 and TRBJ1-5; D may be TRBD1 (5 bases). CDR1 is MNHNS and CDR2 is SASEGT in the germline V gene. The CDR3 length is 17 residues. Trimming shortened V by 6 bases and J by 4 bases, and 22 bases separated the two germline ends.

The J gene is TRBJ1-3, the V gene TRBV3-1, with 8 bases aligning to TRBD1. This CDR3 has 15 residues. Germline CDR1 LGHDT, CDR2 YNNKEL (reference sequence). After removal of 5 bases from V and 2 bases from J, the junction contained 5 bases not matched to a gene. The CDR3 reads CASSIRTGTGNTIYF. The CDR3 bases are TGTGCCAGCAGCATCCGGACAGGGACTGGAAACACCATATATTTT.

This clonotype is termed medium-sized (0.01 to 0.1%). The V gene is TRBV10-3, the J gene TRBJ2-7; 7 nucleotides agree with TRBD1. V lost 4 bases to trimming and J lost 1 base; unmatched junction nucleotides: 10. There are 16 residues in the CDR3. Germline CDR1 ENHRY, CDR2 SYGVKD. CDR3 sequence: CAISVRPGTASYEQYF. The CDR3 DNA sequence: TGTGCCATCAGTGTCCGCCCGGGGACAGCTTCCTACGAGCAGTACTTC.

The J gene is TRBJ2-2, the V gene TRBV3-1; D ambiguous. The V end was cut by 1 base, the J end by 6 bases, with 6 bases between. The CDR3 extends over 13 amino acids. The V gene's germline CDR1 is LGHDT and CDR2 YNNKEL (reference sequence). The CDR3 spells CASSQGPAGELFF. DNA of the CDR3: TGTGCCAGCAGCCAAGGCCCCGCCGGGGAGCTGTTTTTT.

This clonotype was detected only a few times. The gene calls are TRBV7-2 and TRBJ2-2; no definite D call. CDR1 is SGHTA, CDR2 FQGNSA, per germline. Trimming pared 3 bases from V and 7 bases from J, leaving 15 bases between. This CDR3 comprises 15 residues. The CDR3 DNA follows: TGTGCCAGCAGCTTTGTCGCATTCGGTGGCGGGGAGCTGTTTTTT. It yields the protein CASSFVAFGGGELFF.